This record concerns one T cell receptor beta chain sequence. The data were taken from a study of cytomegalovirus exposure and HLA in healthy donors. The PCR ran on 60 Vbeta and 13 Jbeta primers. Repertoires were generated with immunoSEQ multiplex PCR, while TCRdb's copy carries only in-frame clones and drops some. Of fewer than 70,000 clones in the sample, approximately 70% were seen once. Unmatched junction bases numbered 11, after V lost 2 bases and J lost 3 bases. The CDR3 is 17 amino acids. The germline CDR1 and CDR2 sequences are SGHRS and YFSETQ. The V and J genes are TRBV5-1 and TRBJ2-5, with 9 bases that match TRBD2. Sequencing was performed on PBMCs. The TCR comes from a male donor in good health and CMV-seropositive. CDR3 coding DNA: TGCGCCAGCAGCTTCGGTTCAAGCGGGAGGACGGAAGAGACCCAGTACTTC. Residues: CASSFGSSGRTEETQYF.